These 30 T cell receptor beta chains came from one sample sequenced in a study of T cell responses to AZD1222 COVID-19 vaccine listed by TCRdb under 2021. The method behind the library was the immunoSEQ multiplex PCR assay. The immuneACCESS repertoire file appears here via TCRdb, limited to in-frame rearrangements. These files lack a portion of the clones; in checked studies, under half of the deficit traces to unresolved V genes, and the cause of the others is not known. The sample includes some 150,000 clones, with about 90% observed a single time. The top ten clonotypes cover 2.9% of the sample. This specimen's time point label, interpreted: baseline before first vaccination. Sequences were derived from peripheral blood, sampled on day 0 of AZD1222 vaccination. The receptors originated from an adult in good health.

The chain's CDR3 is CASSYSMPGNTGELFF. CDR3 bases: TGTGCCAGCAGTTACTCGATGCCAGGGAACACCGGGGAGCTGTTTTTT. This chain connects TRBV6-5 to TRBJ2-2; D is ambiguous. V shed 0 bases and J shed 1 base, with 9 bases lying between them. CDR3 length equals 16 residues. Germline CDR1 and CDR2: MNHEY and SVGAGI.

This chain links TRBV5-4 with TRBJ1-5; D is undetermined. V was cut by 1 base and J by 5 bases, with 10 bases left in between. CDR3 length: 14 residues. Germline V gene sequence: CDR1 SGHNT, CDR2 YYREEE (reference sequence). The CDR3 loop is CASSLSPMHQPQHF. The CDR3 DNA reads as TGTGCCAGCAGCTTGAGTCCCATGCATCAGCCCCAGCATTTT. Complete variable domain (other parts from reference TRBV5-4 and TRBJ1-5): ETGVTQSPTHLIKTRGQQVTLRCSSQSGHNTVSWYQQALGQGPQFIFQYYREEENGRGNFPPRFSGLQFPNYSSELNVNALELDDSALYLCASSLSPMHQPQHFGDGTRLSIL.

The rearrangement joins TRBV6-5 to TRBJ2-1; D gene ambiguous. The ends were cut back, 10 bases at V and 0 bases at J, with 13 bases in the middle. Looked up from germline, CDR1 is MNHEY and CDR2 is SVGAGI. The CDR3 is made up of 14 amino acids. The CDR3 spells CATVGGRSYNEQFF. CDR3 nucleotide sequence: TGTGCCACCGTAGGCGGCCGCTCCTACAATGAGCAGTTCTTC.

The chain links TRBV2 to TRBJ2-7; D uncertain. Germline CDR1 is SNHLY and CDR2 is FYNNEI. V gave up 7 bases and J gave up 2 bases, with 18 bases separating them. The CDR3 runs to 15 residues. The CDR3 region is CASTETPLGTYEQYF. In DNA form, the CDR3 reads TGTGCCAGCACCGAGACCCCCCTCGGCACCTACGAGCAGTACTTC.

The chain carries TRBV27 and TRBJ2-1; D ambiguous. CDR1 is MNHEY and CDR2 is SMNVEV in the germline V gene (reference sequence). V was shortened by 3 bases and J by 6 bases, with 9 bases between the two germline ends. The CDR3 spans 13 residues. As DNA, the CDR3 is TGTGCCAGCAGTTTCCCCGGAGCCAATGAGCAGTTCTTC. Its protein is CASSFPGANEQFF.

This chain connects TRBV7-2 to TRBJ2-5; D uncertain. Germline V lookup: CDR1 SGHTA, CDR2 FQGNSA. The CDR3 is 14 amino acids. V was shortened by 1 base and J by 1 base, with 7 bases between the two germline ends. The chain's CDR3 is CASSLGGPQETQYF. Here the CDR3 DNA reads TGTGCCAGCAGCTTAGGTGGTCCCCAAGAGACCCAGTACTTC.

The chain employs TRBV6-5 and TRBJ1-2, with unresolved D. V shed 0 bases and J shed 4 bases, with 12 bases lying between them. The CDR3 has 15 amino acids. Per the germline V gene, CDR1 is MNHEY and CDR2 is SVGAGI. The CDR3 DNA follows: TGTGCCAGCAGTTACTCGCGTAAAGGGCTCTATGGCTACACCTTC. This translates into CASSYSRKGLYGYTF.

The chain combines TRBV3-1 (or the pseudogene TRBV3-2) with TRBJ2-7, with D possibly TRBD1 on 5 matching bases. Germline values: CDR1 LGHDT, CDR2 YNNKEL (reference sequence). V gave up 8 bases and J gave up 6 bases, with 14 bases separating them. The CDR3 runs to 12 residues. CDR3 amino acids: CASAPPRGEQYF. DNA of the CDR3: TGTGCCAGCGCTCCACCAAGGGGCGAGCAGTACTTC.

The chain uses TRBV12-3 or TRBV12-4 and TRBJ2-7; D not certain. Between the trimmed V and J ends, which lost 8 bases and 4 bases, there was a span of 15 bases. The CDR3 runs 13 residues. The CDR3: CASSRTSPYEQYF. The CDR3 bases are TGTGCCAGCTCCCGGACCTCCCCTTACGAGCAGTACTTC.

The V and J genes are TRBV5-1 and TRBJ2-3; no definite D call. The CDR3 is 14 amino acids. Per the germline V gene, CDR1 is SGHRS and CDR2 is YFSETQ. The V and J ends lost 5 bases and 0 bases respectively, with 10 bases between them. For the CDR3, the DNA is TGCGCCAGCAGTTTCCGGTATAGCACAGATACGCAGTATTTT. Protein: CASSFRYSTDTQYF. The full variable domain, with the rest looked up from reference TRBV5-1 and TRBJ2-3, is KAGVTQTPRYLIKTRGQQVTLSCSPISGHRSVSWYQQTPGQGLQFLFEYFSETQRNKGNFPGRFSGRQFSNSRSEMNVSTLELGDSALYLCASSFRYSTDTQYFGPGTRLTVL.

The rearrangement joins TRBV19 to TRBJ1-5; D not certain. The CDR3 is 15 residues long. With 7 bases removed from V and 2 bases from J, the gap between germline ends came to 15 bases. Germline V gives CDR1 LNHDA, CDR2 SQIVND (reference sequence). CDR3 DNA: TGTGCCAGTAATTCCGGCCCTTTTGGCAATCAGCCCCAGCATTTT. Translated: CASNSGPFGNQPQHF.

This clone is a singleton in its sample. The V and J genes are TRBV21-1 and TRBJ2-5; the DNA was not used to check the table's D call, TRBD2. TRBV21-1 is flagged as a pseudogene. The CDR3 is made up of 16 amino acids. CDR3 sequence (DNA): TGTGCCAGCAGCAATGGGGGGAGGGGGTTCCAAGAGACCCAGTACTTC. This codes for CASSNGGRGFQETQYF.

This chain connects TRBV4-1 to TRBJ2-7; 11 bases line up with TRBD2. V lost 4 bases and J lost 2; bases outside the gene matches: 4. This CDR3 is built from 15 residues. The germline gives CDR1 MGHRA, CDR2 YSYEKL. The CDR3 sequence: CASSRGTSGTYEQYF. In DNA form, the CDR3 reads TGCGCCAGCAGCCGAGGGACTAGCGGAACCTACGAGCAGTACTTC.

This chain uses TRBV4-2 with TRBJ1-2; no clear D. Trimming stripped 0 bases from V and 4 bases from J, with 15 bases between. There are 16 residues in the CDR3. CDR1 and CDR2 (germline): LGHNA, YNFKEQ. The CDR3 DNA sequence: TGTGCCAGCAGCCAAGATATTACCGGGCCCCCCTATGGCTACACCTTC. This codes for CASSQDITGPPYGYTF.

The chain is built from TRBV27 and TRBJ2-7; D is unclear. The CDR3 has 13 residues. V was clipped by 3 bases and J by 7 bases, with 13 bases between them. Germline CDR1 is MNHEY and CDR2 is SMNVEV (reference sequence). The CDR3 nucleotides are TGTGCCAGCAGTTTGATGGGCCTGGGGGAGCAGTACTTC. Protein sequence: CASSLMGLGEQYF.

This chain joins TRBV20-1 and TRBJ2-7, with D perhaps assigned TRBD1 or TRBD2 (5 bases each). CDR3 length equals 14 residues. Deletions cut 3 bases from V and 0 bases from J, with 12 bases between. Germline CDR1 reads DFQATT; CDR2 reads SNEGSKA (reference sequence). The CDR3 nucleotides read TGCAGTGCTAGTCGGTCAGGGAGCTCCTACGAGCAGTACTTC. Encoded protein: CSASRSGSSYEQYF.

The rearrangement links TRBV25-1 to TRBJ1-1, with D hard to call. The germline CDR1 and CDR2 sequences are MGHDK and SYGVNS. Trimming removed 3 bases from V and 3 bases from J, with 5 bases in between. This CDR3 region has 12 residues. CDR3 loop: CASSEWYTEAFF. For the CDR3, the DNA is TGTGCCAGCAGTGAGTGGTACACTGAAGCTTTCTTT. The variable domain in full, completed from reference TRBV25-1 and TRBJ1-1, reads EADIYQTPRYLVIGTGKKITLECSQTMGHDKMYWYQQDPGMELHLIHYSYGVNSTEKGDLSSESTVSRIRTEHFPLTLESARPSHTSQYLCASSEWYTEAFFGQGTRLTVV.

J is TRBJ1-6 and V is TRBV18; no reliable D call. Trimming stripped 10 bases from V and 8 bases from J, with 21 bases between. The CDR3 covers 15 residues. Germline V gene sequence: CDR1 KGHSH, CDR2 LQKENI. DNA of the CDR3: TGTGCCACCAAAAGCCGAGACACCAAGGATTCACCCCTCCACTTT. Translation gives CATKSRDTKDSPLHF.

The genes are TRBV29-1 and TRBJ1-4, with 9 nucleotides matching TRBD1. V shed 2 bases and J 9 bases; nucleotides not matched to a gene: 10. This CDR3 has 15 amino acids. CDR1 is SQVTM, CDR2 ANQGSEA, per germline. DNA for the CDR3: TGCAGCGTTGAACTACAGGGGGCTAGTAGGAAAAAACTGTTTTTT. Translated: CSVELQGASRKKLFF.

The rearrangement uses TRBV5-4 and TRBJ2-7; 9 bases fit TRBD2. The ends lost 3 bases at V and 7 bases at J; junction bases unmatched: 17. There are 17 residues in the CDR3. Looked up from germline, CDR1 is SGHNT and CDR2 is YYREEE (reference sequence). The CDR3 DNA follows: TGTGCCAGCAGCTGGAGGCCCGGCGGCGGGGGGGCTGAAGAGCAGTACTTC. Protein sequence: CASSWRPGGGGAEEQYF.

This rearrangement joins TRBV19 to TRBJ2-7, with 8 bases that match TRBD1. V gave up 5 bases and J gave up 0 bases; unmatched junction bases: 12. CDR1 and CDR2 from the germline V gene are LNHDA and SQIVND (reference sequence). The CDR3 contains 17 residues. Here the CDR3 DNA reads TGTGCCAGTAGTGTCACCGGGACAGGCGAGTACTCCTACGAGCAGTACTTC. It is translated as CASSVTGTGEYSYEQYF. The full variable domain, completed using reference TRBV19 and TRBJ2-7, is DGGITQSPKYLFRKEGQNVTLSCEQNLNHDAMYWYRQDPGQGLRLIYYSQIVNDFQKGDIAEGYSVSREKKESFPLTVTSAQKNPTAFYLCASSVTGTGEYSYEQYFGPGTRLTVT.

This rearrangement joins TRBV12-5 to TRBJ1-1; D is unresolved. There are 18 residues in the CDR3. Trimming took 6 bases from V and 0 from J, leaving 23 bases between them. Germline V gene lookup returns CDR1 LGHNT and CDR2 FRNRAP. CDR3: CASGPFVQAGNMNTEAFF. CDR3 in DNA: TGTGCTAGTGGCCCTTTTGTCCAGGCCGGCAACATGAACACTGAAGCTTTCTTT.

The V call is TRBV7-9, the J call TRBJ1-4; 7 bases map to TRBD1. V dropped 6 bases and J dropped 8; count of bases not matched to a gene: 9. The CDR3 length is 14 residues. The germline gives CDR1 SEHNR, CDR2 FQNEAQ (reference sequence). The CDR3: CASRSGGVGEKLFF. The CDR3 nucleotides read TGTGCCAGCAGGTCAGGGGGAGTAGGAGAAAAACTGTTTTTT.

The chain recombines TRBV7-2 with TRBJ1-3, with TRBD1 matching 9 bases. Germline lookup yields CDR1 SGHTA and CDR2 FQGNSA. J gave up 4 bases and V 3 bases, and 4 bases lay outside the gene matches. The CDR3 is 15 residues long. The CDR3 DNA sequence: TGTGCCAGCAGCTTTGGGGACAGGGCCGGAAACACCATATATTTT. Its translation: CASSFGDRAGNTIYF. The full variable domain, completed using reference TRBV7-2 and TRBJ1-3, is GAGVSQSPSNKVTEKGKDVELRCDPISGHTALYWYRQSLGQGLEFLIYFQGNSAPDKSGLPSDRFSAERTGGSVSTLTIQRTQQEDSAVYLCASSFGDRAGNTIYFGEGSWLTVV.

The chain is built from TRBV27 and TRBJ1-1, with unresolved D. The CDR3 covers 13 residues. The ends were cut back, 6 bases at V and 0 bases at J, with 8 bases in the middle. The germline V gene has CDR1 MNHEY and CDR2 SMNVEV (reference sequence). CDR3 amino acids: CASSLNMNTEAFF. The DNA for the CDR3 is TGTGCCAGCAGCCTCAATATGAACACTGAAGCTTTCTTT.

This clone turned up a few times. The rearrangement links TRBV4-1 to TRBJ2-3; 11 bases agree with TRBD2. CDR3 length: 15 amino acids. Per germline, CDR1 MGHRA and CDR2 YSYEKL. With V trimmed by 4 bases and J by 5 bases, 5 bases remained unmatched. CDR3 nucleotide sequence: TGCGCCAGCAGCCTTAGCGGGGGGGCCAGAGATACGCAGTATTTT. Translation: CASSLSGGARDTQYF.

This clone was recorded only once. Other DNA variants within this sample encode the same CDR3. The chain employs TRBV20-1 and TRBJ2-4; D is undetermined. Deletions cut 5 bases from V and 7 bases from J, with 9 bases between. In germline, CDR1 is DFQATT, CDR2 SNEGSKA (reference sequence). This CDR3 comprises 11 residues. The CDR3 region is CSAPMGNIQYF. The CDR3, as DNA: TGCAGTGCTCCGATGGGGAACATTCAGTACTTC.

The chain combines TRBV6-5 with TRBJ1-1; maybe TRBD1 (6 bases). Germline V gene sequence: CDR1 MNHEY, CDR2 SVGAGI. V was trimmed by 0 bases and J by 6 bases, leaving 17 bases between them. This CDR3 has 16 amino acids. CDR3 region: CASSYSAVGGVPEAFF. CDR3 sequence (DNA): TGTGCCAGCAGTTACTCGGCAGTGGGGGGCGTACCTGAAGCTTTCTTT.

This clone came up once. In DNA form, the CDR3 reads TGTGCCAGTAGTACCGGGACGGGAAGCACAGATACGCAGTATTTT. This codes for CASSTGTGSTDTQYF. The rearrangement joins TRBV19 to TRBJ2-3; the D call may be TRBD1 or TRBD2 (5 bases each). The CDR3 is 15 amino acids. With 4 bases removed from V and 0 bases from J, the gap between germline ends came to 11 bases. The germline gives CDR1 LNHDA, CDR2 SQIVND (reference sequence).

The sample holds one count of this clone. CDR3 nucleotide sequence: TGTGCCAGCAGCTTAATCATCTCTTGGGGCCAAAGCGGGAGCAGGCTCAAGCAGTACTTC. Amino acids: CASSLIISWGQSGSRLKQYF. The chain employs TRBV7-3 and TRBJ2-7; TRBD2 matches 8 bases. Germline V lookup: CDR1 SGHTA, CDR2 FQGTGA. This CDR3 comprises 20 residues. V was pared by 1 base and J by 8 bases, with 25 bases of the junction left unmatched.